The TCR beta chain under discussion was sequenced for a study of cytotoxic CD8 clonotypes in ibrutinib-treated CLL. Study-level points and caveats: Clonality went higher at ibrutinib response and then dropped back toward baseline at progression. Clonality (at baseline) was higher than in age-matched healthy donors and tracked circulating CD8+ T-cell counts.

The ends lost 8 bases at V and 2 bases at J; junction bases unmatched: 1. CDR3 length equals 12 residues. Germline V lookup: CDR1 GTSNPN, CDR2 SVGIG (reference sequence). TCR beta libraries used around 2 micrograms of genomic DNA from cryopreserved PBMCs. This clone was detected only a few times. Its antigen is not known. A 1 in 200,000 to 1 in 1 million T cell depth was the sequencing target. Method: immunoSEQ multiplex PCR; TCRdb's copy keeps in-frame clones and lacks some. The data show about 130,000 clones, with 80% to 90% seen just once and about 2% held by the top ten. This receptor was obtained from a human donor with chronic lymphocytic leukemia. This sample comprised PBMCs, obtained after 24 months of ibrutinib treatment. The genes are TRBV30 and TRBJ1-5; 9 nucleotides match TRBD1. The CDR3 protein is CARQGGNQPQHF. CDR3 nucleotides: TGTGCCAGACAGGGGGGCAATCAGCCCCAGCATTTT.